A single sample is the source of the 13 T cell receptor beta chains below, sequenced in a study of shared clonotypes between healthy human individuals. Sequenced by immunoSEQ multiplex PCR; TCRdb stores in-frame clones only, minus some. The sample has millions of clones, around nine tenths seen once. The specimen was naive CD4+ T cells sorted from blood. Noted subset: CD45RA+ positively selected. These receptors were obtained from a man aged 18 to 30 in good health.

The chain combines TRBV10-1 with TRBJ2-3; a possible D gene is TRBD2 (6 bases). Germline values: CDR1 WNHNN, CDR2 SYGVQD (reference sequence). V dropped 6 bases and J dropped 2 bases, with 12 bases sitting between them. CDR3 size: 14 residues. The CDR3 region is CASSLTSPTDTQYF. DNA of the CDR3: TGCGCCAGCAGCCTAACTAGCCCCACAGATACGCAGTATTTT.

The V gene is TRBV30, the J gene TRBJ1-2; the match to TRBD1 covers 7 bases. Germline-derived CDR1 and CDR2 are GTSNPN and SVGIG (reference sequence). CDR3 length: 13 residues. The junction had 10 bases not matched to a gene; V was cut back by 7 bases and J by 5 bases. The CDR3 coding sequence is TGTGCCTATCAGGGATTACAGGGGTATGGCTACACCTTC. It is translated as CAYQGLQGYGYTF.

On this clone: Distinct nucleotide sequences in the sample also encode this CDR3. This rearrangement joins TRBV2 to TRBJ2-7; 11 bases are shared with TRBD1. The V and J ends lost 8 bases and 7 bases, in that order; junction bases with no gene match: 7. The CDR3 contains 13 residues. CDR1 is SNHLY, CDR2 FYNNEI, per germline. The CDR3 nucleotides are TGTGCCAGCCGCGGACAGGGGGCGGGGGAGCAGTACTTC. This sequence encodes CASRGQGAGEQYF.

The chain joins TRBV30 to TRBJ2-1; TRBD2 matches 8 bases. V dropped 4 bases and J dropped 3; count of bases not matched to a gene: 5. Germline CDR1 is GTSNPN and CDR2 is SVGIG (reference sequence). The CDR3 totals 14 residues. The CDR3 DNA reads TGTGCCTGGACCGGACTAGCAGACTACAATGAGCAGTTCTTC. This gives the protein CAWTGLADYNEQFF.

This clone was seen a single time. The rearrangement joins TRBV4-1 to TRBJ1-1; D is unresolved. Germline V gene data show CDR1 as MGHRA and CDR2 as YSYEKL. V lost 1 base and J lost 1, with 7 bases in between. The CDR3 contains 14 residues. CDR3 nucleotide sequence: TGCGCCAGCAGCCAAGGTCGCTGGAACACTGAAGCTTTCTTT. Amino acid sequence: CASSQGRWNTEAFF.

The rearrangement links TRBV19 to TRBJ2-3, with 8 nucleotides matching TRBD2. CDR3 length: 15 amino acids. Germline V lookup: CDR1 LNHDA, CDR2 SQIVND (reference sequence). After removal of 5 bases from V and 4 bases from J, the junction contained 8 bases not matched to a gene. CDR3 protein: CASSGSGTYPDTQYF. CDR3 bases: TGTGCCAGTAGTGGTAGCGGGACCTACCCAGATACGCAGTATTTT.

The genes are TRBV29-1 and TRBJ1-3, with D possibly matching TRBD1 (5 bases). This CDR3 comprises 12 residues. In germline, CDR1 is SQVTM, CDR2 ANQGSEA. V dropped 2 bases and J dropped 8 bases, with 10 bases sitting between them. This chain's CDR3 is CSVEPGDHTIYF. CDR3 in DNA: TGCAGCGTTGAACCGGGGGATCACACCATATATTTT.

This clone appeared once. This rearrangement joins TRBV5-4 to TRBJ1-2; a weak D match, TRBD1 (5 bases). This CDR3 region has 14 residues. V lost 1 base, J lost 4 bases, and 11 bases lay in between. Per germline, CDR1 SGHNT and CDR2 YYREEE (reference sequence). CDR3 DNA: TGTGCCAGCAGCTTGACGAGGGGAGTCTATGGCTACACCTTC. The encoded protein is CASSLTRGVYGYTF.

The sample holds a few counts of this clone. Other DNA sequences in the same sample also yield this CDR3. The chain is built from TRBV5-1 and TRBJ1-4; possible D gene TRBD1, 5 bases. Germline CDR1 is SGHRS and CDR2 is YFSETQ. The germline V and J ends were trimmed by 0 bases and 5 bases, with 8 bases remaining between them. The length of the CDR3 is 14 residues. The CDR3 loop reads CASSLAGDNEKLFF. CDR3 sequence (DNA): TGCGCCAGCAGCTTGGCTGGGGACAATGAAAAACTGTTTTTT.

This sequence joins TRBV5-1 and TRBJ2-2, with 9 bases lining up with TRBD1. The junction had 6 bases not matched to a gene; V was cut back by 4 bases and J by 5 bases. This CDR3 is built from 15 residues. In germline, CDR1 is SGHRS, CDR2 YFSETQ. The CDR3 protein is CASSPGTGRTGELFF. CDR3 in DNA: TGCGCCAGCAGCCCCGGGACAGGGAGGACCGGGGAGCTGTTTTTT.

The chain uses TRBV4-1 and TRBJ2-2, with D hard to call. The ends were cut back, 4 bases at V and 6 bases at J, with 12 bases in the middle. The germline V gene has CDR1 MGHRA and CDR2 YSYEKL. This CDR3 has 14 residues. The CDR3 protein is CASSPYGLSGELFF. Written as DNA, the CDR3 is TGCGCCAGCAGCCCCTACGGCCTTTCCGGGGAGCTGTTTTTT.

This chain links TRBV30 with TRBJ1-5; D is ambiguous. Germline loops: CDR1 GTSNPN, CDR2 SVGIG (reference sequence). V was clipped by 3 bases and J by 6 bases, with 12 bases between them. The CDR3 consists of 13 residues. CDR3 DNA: TGTGCCTGGAGCTCATCGTCACCTCAGCCCCAGCATTTT. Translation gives CAWSSSSPQPQHF. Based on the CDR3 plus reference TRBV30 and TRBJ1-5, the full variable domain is SQTIHQWPATLVQPVGSPLSLECTVEGTSNPNLYWYRQAAGRGLQLLFYSVGIGQISSEVPQNLSASRPQDRQFILSSKKLLLSDSGFYLCAWSSSSPQPQHFGDGTRLSIL.

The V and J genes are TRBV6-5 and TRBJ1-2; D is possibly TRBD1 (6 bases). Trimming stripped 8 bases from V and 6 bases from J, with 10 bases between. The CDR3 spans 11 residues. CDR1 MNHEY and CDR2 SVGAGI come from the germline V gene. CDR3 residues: CASGQGNGYTF. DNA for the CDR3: TGTGCCAGCGGTCAGGGGAATGGCTACACCTTC.